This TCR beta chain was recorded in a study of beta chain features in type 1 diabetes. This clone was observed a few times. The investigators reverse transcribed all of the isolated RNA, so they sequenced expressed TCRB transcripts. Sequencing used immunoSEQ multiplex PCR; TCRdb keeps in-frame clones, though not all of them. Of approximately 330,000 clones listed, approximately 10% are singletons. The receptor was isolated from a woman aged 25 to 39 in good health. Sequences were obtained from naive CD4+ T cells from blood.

The chain's CDR3 is CASRTTGGYGYTF. For the CDR3, the DNA is TGTGCCAGCAGGACAACAGGGGGCTATGGCTACACCTTC. This rearrangement joins TRBV27 to TRBJ1-2, with 8 positions matching TRBD1. This CDR3 region has 13 residues. The J segment lost 4 bases and the V segment lost 6 bases, leaving 4 bases of the junction unmatched. The germline CDR1 and CDR2 sequences are MNHEY and SMNVEV (reference sequence).